Listed below are T cell receptor beta chains from one sample, sequenced in a study of siplizumab effects on memory and regulatory T cells. Their antigens remain unidentified. Clones were read by immunoSEQ multiplex PCR, and TCRdb kept only the in-frame ones, dropping some. The sample has about 9,900 clones, more than 35% seen once; the top ten hold around 8.3%. Sequencing was carried out using CFSE-low (dividing) CD4+ T cells sorted from an allogeneic mixed lymphocyte reaction. These receptors all stem from a human donor in good health; the cells came from an allogeneic mixed lymphocyte reaction. Each CDR3 is given with its conserved first and last residue. Fields, in order: D gene, V gene, clone size, J gene, CDR3 DNA, CDR3 protein. D genes are given only for firm matches. The listing skips clone size in some rows; elsewhere it reads once, few, many or a size class.

D: .; V: TRBV19; size: .; J: TRBJ2-6; DNA: TGTGCCAGTAGTATTAGGAGAGGGACCACAAGCTCTGGGGCCAACGTCCTGACTTTC; CDR3: CASSIRRGTTSSGANVLTF
D: .; V: TRBV7-3; size: .; J: TRBJ2-3; DNA: TGTGCCAGCAGCTCAAATCCGGCGACAGATACGCAGTATTTT; CDR3: CASSSNPATDTQYF
D: .; V: TRBV11-3; size: .; J: TRBJ2-2; DNA: TGTGCCAGCAGCTCATCAAGGTCCACCGGGGAGCTGTTTTTT; CDR3: CASSSSRSTGELFF
D: TRBD2; V: TRBV5-1; size: medium-sized; J: TRBJ2-1; DNA: TGCGCCAGCAGCTTGATGGGCGGGAGCTCCTACAATGAGCAGTTCTTC; CDR3: CASSLMGGSSYNEQFF
D: .; V: TRBV29-1; size: few; J: TRBJ2-7; DNA: TGCAGCGTTGAAACAGGACAAAGGAGCTCCTACGAGCAGTACTTC; CDR3: CSVETGQRSSYEQYF
D: .; V: TRBV6-6; size: .; J: TRBJ2-2; DNA: TGTGCCAGCAGTACCTGGACGACGAGTAACACCGGGGAGCTGTTTTTT; CDR3: CASSTWTTSNTGELFF
D: TRBD2; V: TRBV4-1; size: .; J: TRBJ2-1; DNA: TGCGCCAGCAGCCAATCCTCTACAACGGGACTAGCGGGAATGAAAAATGAGCAGTTCTTC; CDR3: CASSQSSTTGLAGMKNEQFF
D: TRBD2; V: TRBV5-5; size: .; J: TRBJ2-1; DNA: TGTGCCAGCAGCTTGGGTAGCGGGTCTTACAATGAGCAGTTCTTC; CDR3: CASSLGSGSYNEQFF
D: .; V: TRBV5-1; size: .; J: TRBJ2-1; DNA: TGCGCCAGCAGCTTGGGAGCGGACAGTCTACGGAATGAGCAGTTCTTC; CDR3: CASSLGADSLRNEQFF
D: .; V: TRBV28; size: medium-sized; J: TRBJ1-2; DNA: TGTGCCAGCAATACCGGGTCCTGGAACTATGGCTACACCTTC; CDR3: CASNTGSWNYGYTF
D: .; V: TRBV4-2; size: few; J: TRBJ1-1; DNA: TGTGCCAGCAGCCAACCAGGATCAAAATCGGAAGCTTTCTTT; CDR3: CASSQPGSKSEAFF
D: TRBD1; V: TRBV4-2; size: .; J: TRBJ2-7; DNA: TGTGCCAGCAGCCACCGGACAGGGGTGGGTGACGAGCAGTACTTC; CDR3: CASSHRTGVGDEQYF
D: TRBD1; V: TRBV6-1; size: few; J: TRBJ1-2; DNA: TGTGCCAGCAGTCTTAACAGGGGGCATGGCTACACCTTC; CDR3: CASSLNRGHGYTF
D: TRBD2; V: TRBV19; size: .; J: TRBJ2-3; DNA: TGTGCCAGTAGTGGAAGCGGGGGAGCTACGCAGTATTTT; CDR3: CASSGSGGATQYF
D: TRBD2; V: TRBV19; size: .; J: TRBJ2-5; DNA: TGTGCCAGTAGTGTTACCGGGACTAGTCAAGAGACCCAGTACTTC; CDR3: CASSVTGTSQETQYF
D: .; V: TRBV6-1; size: .; J: TRBJ2-7; DNA: TGTGCCAGCAGTGAAGGGACAGCGAGCTACGAGCAGTACTTC; CDR3: CASSEGTASYEQYF
D: .; V: TRBV7-3; size: medium-sized; J: TRBJ1-2; DNA: TGTGCCAGCAGCTTAACGTCTACGGGTAGTGGCTACACCTTC; CDR3: CASSLTSTGSGYTF
D: .; V: TRBV7-2; size: .; J: TRBJ2-3; DNA: TGTGCCAGCAGCTTAGGGATAGCTTTTCCAGATACGCAGTATTTT; CDR3: CASSLGIAFPDTQYF
D: .; V: TRBV28; size: .; J: TRBJ1-1; DNA: TGTGCCAGCAGTTTAGGGGCAGGGTCGGCAAGAACTGAAGCTTTCTTT; CDR3: CASSLGAGSARTEAFF
D: TRBD1; V: TRBV5-4; size: .; J: TRBJ2-5; DNA: TGTGCCAGCAGCCTGGACAGGCCGGGGGAGACCCAGTACTTC; CDR3: CASSLDRPGETQYF
D: .; V: TRBV7-2; size: .; J: TRBJ2-7; DNA: TGTGCCAGCAGCTTAAGTTCCGGCCGATCCTACGAGCAGTACTTC; CDR3: CASSLSSGRSYEQYF
D: .; V: TRBV18; size: few; J: TRBJ1-1; DNA: TGTGCCAGCTCACCCGCAGTGGTAGGGAACACTGAAGCTTTCTTT; CDR3: CASSPAVVGNTEAFF
D: .; V: TRBV5-6; size: medium-sized; J: TRBJ1-2; DNA: TGTGCCAGCAGCTTGGGTGACATCTGGGGAGGCTACACCTTC; CDR3: CASSLGDIWGGYTF
D: TRBD2; V: TRBV7-8; size: medium-sized; J: TRBJ2-7; DNA: TGTGCCAGCAGCACCCCGGAAAGCGGGATCTCCTACGAGCAGTACTTC; CDR3: CASSTPESGISYEQYF
D: .; V: TRBV10-2; size: few; J: TRBJ1-1; DNA: TGCGCCAGCAGGGGTCGGCAGAACACTGAAGCTTTCTTT; CDR3: CASRGRQNTEAFF
D: .; V: TRBV14; size: medium-sized; J: TRBJ1-1; DNA: TGTGCCAGCAGCCAACAGTTGAACACTGAAGCTTTCTTT; CDR3: CASSQQLNTEAFF
D: .; V: TRBV19; size: few; J: TRBJ2-3; DNA: TGTGCCAGTAGTATTAAGGGGAGCACAGATACGCAGTATTTT; CDR3: CASSIKGSTDTQYF
D: .; V: TRBV15; size: .; J: TRBJ2-7; DNA: TGTGCCACCAGCAGAGATCCTAGTACACCCTACGAGCAGTACTTC; CDR3: CATSRDPSTPYEQYF
D: .; V: TRBV6-1; size: .; J: TRBJ1-1; DNA: TGTGCCAGCAGTGAAAGAACAGGGCATCAGGAGGCTTTCTTT; CDR3: CASSERTGHQEAFF
D: TRBD1; V: TRBV10-3; size: few; J: TRBJ1-2; DNA: TGTGCCATCAGCCGGGACAGCTATGGCTACACCTTC; CDR3: CAISRDSYGYTF
D: TRBD1; V: TRBV6-6; size: few; J: TRBJ1-2; DNA: TGTGCCAGCAGTTACCTCCGACAGGGGGGTGGCTACACCTTC; CDR3: CASSYLRQGGGYTF
D: TRBD1; V: TRBV5-8; size: once; J: TRBJ2-7; DNA: TGTGCCAGCAGCTGGGGACAGGGCTCCTACGAGCAGTACTTC; CDR3: CASSWGQGSYEQYF
D: .; V: TRBV7-6; size: .; J: TRBJ2-2; DNA: TGTGCCAGCAGCTTAGATACCGGGGAGCTGTTTTTT; CDR3: CASSLDTGELFF
D: .; V: TRBV19; size: .; J: TRBJ1-1; DNA: TGTGCCAGTAGTAGAGAACAGGTTGGAAGCACTGAAGCTTTCTTT; CDR3: CASSREQVGSTEAFF
D: .; V: TRBV10-3; size: medium-sized; J: TRBJ2-3; DNA: TGTGCCATCAGTCCCACAGCGAGGGGCCAGGGTACGCAGTATTTT; CDR3: CAISPTARGQGTQYF
D: .; V: TRBV6-5; size: .; J: TRBJ1-2; DNA: TGTGCCAGCAGTGCTTATAGGGGCGTAGGTGGCTACACCTTC; CDR3: CASSAYRGVGGYTF
D: .; V: TRBV14; size: .; J: TRBJ1-2; DNA: TGTGCCAGCAGCCACAACAGGGTTGCGGGCTATGGCTACACCTTC; CDR3: CASSHNRVAGYGYTF
D: TRBD2; V: TRBV19; size: .; J: TRBJ2-5; DNA: TGTGCCAGCGGGAGGAAAGAGACCCAGTACTTC; CDR3: CASGRKETQYF
D: .; V: TRBV7-3; size: .; J: TRBJ2-1; DNA: TGTGCCAGCAGCCTAACACGCTTCAATGAGCAGTTCTTC; CDR3: CASSLTRFNEQFF
D: .; V: TRBV6-6; size: .; J: TRBJ1-4; DNA: TGTGCCAGCAGTCGGGATCTTTCAACTAATGAAAAACTGTTTTTT; CDR3: CASSRDLSTNEKLFF
D: .; V: TRBV7-8; size: medium-sized; J: TRBJ1-3; DNA: TGTGCCAGCAACACGGGGGTTGGAAACACCATATATTTT; CDR3: CASNTGVGNTIYF
D: TRBD1; V: TRBV27; size: .; J: TRBJ2-5; DNA: TGTGCCAGCAGTTTATCAAGCAGGGGGCGCGGGACCCAGTACTTC; CDR3: CASSLSSRGRGTQYF
D: TRBD2; V: TRBV9; size: medium-sized; J: TRBJ2-2; DNA: TGTGCCAGCAGCGTACTAGCGGGATACGACACCGGGGAGCTGTTTTTT; CDR3: CASSVLAGYDTGELFF
D: TRBD2; V: TRBV28; size: .; J: TRBJ2-7; DNA: TGTGCCAGCAGCCCAGCGGGATTTATCTCCTACGAGCAGTACTTC; CDR3: CASSPAGFISYEQYF
D: TRBD2; V: TRBV9; size: few; J: TRBJ2-1; DNA: TGTGCCAGCAGCTCTCCGGGACTAGCGGGAGCCTACTCCTACAATGAGCAGTTCTTC; CDR3: CASSSPGLAGAYSYNEQFF
D: TRBD1; V: TRBV6-6; size: medium-sized; J: TRBJ2-7; DNA: TGTGCCAGCAGTAACAGGGGCAACTCCTACGAGCAGTACTTC; CDR3: CASSNRGNSYEQYF
D: TRBD1; V: TRBV27; size: few; J: TRBJ2-3; DNA: TGTGCCAGCAGCGCGACAGGGGGTAGCACAGATACGCAGTATTTT; CDR3: CASSATGGSTDTQYF
D: TRBD1; V: TRBV7-2; size: .; J: TRBJ1-2; DNA: TGTGCCAGCAGTCGACAGGGGCCAGCTAACTATGGCTACACCTTC; CDR3: CASSRQGPANYGYTF
D: .; V: TRBV11-1; size: few; J: TRBJ2-5; DNA: TGTGCCAGCAGCTTTCCCCGAATTGAGACCCAGTACTTC; CDR3: CASSFPRIETQYF
D: .; V: TRBV2; size: few; J: TRBJ2-3; DNA: TGTGCCAGCAGTGAAACTCGAGGGGGGGGCACAGATACGCAGTATTTT; CDR3: CASSETRGGGTDTQYF
D: TRBD2; V: TRBV7-3; size: .; J: TRBJ2-7; DNA: TGTGCCAGCAGCGACCGACTAGCGGGAGTGAATGAGCAGTACTTC; CDR3: CASSDRLAGVNEQYF
D: .; V: TRBV7-2; size: medium-sized; J: TRBJ1-2; DNA: TGTGCCAGCAGAAACGACACTTACTCTGGCTACACCTTC; CDR3: CASRNDTYSGYTF
D: .; V: TRBV10-3; size: .; J: TRBJ1-1; DNA: TGTGCCATCAGTGAAGGGCCAGGGCGTAACACTGAAGCTTTCTTT; CDR3: CAISEGPGRNTEAFF
D: TRBD2; V: TRBV9; size: .; J: TRBJ2-1; DNA: TGTGCCAGCGGACGGGAGGGCCGGTACAATGAGCAGTTCTTC; CDR3: CASGREGRYNEQFF
D: .; V: TRBV6-1; size: .; J: TRBJ1-4; DNA: TGTGCCAGCAGTGATCGTGCATTGGGCGGAGCCCAGGAAAAACTGTTTTTT; CDR3: CASSDRALGGAQEKLFF
D: .; V: TRBV7-5; size: medium-sized; J: TRBJ2-3; DNA: TGTGCCAGAAGCTTAAGAGGACACTGCACAGATACGCAGTATTTT; CDR3: CARSLRGHCTDTQYF
D: .; V: TRBV2; size: once; J: TRBJ2-5; DNA: TGTGCCAGCAGGCCCCGGGACGGGGGTGGAGAGACCCAGTACTTC; CDR3: CASRPRDGGGETQYF
D: TRBD2; V: TRBV4-1; size: .; J: TRBJ2-2; DNA: TGCGCCAGCAGCCGAAGGACTAGCGGGACTGACACCGGGGAGCTGTTTTTT; CDR3: CASSRRTSGTDTGELFF